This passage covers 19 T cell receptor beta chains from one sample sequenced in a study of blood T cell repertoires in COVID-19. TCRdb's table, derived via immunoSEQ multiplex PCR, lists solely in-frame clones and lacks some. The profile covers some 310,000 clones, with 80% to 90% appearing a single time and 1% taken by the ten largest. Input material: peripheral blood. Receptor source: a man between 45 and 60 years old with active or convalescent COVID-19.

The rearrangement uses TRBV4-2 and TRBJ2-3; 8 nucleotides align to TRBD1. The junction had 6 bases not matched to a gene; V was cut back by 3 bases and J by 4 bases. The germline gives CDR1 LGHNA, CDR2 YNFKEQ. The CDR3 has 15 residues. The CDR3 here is CASSHEDRAPDTQYF. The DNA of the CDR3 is TGTGCCAGCAGCCACGAGGACAGGGCCCCAGATACGCAGTATTTT.

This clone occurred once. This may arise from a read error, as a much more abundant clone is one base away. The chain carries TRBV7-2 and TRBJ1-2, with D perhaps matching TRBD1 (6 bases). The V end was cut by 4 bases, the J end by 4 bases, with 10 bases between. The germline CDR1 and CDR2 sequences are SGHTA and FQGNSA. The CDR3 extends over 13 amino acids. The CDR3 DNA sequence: TGTGCCAGCAGCTCCGACAGGTCCTATGGCTACACCTTC. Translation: CASSSDRSYGYTF.

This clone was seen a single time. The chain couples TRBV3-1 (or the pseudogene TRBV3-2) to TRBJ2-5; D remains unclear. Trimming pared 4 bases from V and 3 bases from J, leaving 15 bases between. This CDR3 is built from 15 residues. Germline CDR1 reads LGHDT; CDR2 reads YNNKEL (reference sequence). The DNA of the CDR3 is TGTGCCAGCAGCCTACCCTCCGCCGGAGAAGAGACCCAGTACTTC. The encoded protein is CASSLPSAGEETQYF.

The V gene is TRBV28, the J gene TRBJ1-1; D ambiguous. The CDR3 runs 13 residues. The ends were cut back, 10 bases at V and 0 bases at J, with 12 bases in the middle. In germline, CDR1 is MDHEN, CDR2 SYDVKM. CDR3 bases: TGTGCCATCCAAAGCACGCTGAACACTGAAGCTTTCTTT. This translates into CAIQSTLNTEAFF.

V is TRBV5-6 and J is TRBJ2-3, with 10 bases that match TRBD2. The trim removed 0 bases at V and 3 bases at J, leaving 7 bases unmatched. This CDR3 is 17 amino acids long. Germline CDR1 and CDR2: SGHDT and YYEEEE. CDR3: CASSLVRASGGTDTQYF. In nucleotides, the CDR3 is TGTGCCAGCAGCTTGGTCCGGGCTAGCGGGGGTACAGATACGCAGTATTTT.

The CDR3 DNA reads as TGTGCCAGCAGTGAAGCTTTCGGGGGAGGGCTCTCCTACGAGCAGTACTTC. This translates into CASSEAFGGGLSYEQYF. The chain is built from TRBV6-1 and TRBJ2-7, with 7 bases identical to TRBD2. From germline, CDR1 is MNHNS and CDR2 SASEGT. The CDR3 loop spans 17 amino acids. J lost 0 bases, V lost 0 bases, and 8 bases had no gene match.

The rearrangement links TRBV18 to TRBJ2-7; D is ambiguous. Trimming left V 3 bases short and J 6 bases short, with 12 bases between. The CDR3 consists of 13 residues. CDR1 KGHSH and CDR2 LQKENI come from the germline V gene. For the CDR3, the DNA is TGTGCCAGCTCACCCCTTAGTTCGGTCGAGCAGTACTTC. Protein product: CASSPLSSVEQYF.

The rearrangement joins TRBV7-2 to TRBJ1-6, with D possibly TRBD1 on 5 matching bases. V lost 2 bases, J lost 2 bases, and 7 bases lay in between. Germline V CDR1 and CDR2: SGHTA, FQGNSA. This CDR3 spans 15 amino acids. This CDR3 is CASSLKGTYNSPLHF. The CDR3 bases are TGTGCCAGCAGCTTAAAGGGGACCTATAATTCACCCCTCCACTTT.

CDR3 in DNA: TGTGCCAGCAGTTTTCAGGGAAGGGATTATTCACCCCTCCACTTT. The encoded protein is CASSFQGRDYSPLHF. The chain is built from TRBV28 and TRBJ1-6; D might be TRBD1 (5 bases). Germline CDR1 MDHEN, CDR2 SYDVKM. The CDR3 extends over 15 amino acids. The V end was cut by 3 bases, the J end by 8 bases, with 14 bases between.

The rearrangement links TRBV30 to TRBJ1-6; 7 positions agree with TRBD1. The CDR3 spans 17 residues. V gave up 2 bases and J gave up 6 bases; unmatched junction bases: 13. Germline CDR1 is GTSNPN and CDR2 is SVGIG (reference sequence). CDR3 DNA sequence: TGTGCCTGGAGTTCCAACCGGGACAGTGGATTTAATTCACCCCTCCACTTT. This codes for CAWSSNRDSGFNSPLHF. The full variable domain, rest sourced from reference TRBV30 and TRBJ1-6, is SQTIHQWPATLVQPVGSPLSLECTVEGTSNPNLYWYRQAAGRGLQLLFYSVGIGQISSEVPQNLSASRPQDRQFILSSKKLLLSDSGFYLCAWSSNRDSGFNSPLHFGNGTRLTVT.

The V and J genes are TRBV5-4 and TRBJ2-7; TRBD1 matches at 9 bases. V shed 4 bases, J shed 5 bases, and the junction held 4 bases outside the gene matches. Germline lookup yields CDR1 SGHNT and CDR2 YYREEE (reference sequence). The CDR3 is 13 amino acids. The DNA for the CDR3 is TGTGCCAGCAGCGGGACAGGGACCAACGAGCAGTACTTC. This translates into CASSGTGTNEQYF.

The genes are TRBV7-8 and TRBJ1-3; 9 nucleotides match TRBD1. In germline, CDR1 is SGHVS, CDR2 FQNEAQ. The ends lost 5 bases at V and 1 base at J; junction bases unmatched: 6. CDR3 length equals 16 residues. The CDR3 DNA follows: TGTGCCAGCAGCACAGGGGGACAGGGATCTGGAAACACCATATATTTT. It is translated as CASSTGGQGSGNTIYF. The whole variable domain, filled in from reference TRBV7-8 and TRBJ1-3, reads GAGVSQSPRYKVAKRGQDVALRCDPISGHVSLFWYQQALGQGPEFLTYFQNEAQLDKSGLPSDRFFAERPEGSVSTLKIQRTQQEDSAVYLCASSTGGQGSGNTIYFGEGSWLTVV.

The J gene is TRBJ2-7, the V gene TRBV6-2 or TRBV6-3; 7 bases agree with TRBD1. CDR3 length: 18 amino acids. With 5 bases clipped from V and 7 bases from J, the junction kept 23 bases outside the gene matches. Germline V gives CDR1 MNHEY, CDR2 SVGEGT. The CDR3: CASSPTGAITYPMGEQYF. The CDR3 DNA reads TGTGCCAGCAGTCCCACAGGGGCGATAACCTATCCGATGGGAGAGCAGTACTTC.

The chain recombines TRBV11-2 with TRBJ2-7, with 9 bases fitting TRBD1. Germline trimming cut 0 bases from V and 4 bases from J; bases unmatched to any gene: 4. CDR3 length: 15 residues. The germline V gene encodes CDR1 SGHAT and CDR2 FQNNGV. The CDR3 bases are TGTGCCAGCAGCTTAGATGGACAGGGGAGGTACGAGCAGTACTTC. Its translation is CASSLDGQGRYEQYF. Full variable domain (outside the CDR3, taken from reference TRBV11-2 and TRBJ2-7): EAGVAQSPRYKIIEKRQSVAFWCNPISGHATLYWYQQILGQGPKLLIQFQNNGVVDDSQLPKDRFSAERLKGVDSTLKIQPAKLEDSAVYLCASSLDGQGRYEQYFGPGTRLTVT.

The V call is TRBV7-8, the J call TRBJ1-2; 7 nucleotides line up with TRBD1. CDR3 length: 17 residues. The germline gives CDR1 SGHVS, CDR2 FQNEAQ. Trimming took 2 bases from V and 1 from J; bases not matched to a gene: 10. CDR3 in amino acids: CASSLQGTATRNYGYTF. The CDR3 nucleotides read TGTGCCAGCAGCTTACAAGGGACAGCGACCCGTAACTATGGCTACACCTTC.

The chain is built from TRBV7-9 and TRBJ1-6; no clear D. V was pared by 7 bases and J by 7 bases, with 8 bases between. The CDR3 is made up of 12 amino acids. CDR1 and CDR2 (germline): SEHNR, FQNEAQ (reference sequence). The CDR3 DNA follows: TGTGCCAGCACCGAACAGAATTCACCCCTCCACTTT. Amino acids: CASTEQNSPLHF.

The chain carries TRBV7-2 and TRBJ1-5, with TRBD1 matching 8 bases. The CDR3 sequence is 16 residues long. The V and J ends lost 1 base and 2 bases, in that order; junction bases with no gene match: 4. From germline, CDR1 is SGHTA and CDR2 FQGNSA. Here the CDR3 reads CASSLGGQGGNQPQHF. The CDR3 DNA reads TGTGCCAGCAGCTTAGGAGGACAGGGCGGCAATCAGCCCCAGCATTTT.

The CDR3 DNA follows: TGTGCCAGCACCCCGGGACTTGAAATCCACGAGCAGTACTTC. Translation: CASTPGLEIHEQYF. The V gene is TRBV28, the J gene TRBJ2-7, with D perhaps matching TRBD2 (6 bases). Germline CDR1 MDHEN, CDR2 SYDVKM. The CDR3 has 14 amino acids. Between the trimmed V and J ends, which lost 7 bases and 5 bases, there was a span of 18 bases.

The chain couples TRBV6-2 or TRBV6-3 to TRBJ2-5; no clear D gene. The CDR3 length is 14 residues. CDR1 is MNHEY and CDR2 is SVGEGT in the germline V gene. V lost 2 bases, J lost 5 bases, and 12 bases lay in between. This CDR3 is CASSYGGTPETQYF. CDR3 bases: TGTGCCAGCAGTTACGGCGGTACACCGGAGACCCAGTACTTC.